These T cell receptor beta chains were read from a single sample in a study of cytomegalovirus exposure and HLA in healthy donors. Assay used: immunoSEQ multiplex PCR; TCRdb lists only in-frame clones, some missing. This table has about 130,000 clones, about 74% appearing once. The sample was PBMCs. These receptor sequences come from a male donor in good health and CMV-seronegative. The CDR3 runs from the conserved cysteine through the conserved F or W. D genes are given only for firm matches. Some rows have no size entry. The others give once, few or many, or a class for an expanded clone.

D gene,J gene,clone size,V gene,CDR3 DNA,CDR3 protein
-,TRBJ2-5,few,TRBV6-1,TGTGCCAGCAGTCAAGTAAAAGAGACCCAGTACTTC,CASSQVKETQYF
TRBD2,TRBJ2-5,-,TRBV5-1,TGCGCCAGCAGCTTGGGTACTAGCGGGAAGGAGACCCAGTACTTC,CASSLGTSGKETQYF
TRBD2,TRBJ2-7,-,TRBV7-2,TGTGCCAGCAGCTTAGGGGGAGGGATCGAGCAGTACTTC,CASSLGGGIEQYF
-,TRBJ1-1,-,TRBV7-9,TGTGCCAGCAGCTTAGCCTCCAGTCCGAACACTGAAGCTTTCTTT,CASSLASSPNTEAFF
TRBD1,TRBJ1-2,-,TRBV27,TGTGCCAGCAGTTTATCGGGGGACAGGGCCGTGGGCTATGGCTACACCTTC,CASSLSGDRAVGYGYTF
TRBD1,TRBJ1-2,-,TRBV7-2,TGTGCCAGCAGCACTCAAGGGGGCGCTAACTATGGCTACACCTTC,CASSTQGGANYGYTF
TRBD1,TRBJ2-3,few,TRBV6-1,TGTGCCAGCAGTGACCGGACAGGGTTAGTTACGCAGTATTTT,CASSDRTGLVTQYF
TRBD1,TRBJ2-1,-,TRBV5-5,TGTGCCAGCAGCTTTCAGGGGGTTGGGGATGAGCAGTTCTTC,CASSFQGVGDEQFF
TRBD1,TRBJ1-2,-,TRBV4-3,TGCGCCAGCAGACAGGGAGTAGGGGGCGGCTATGGCTACACCTTC,CASRQGVGGGYGYTF
-,TRBJ1-2,-,TRBV28,TGTGCCAGCAGGGCCGTGGGCCAGTCTTATGGCTACACCTTC,CASRAVGQSYGYTF
TRBD2,TRBJ2-1,-,TRBV5-1,TGCGCCAGCAGCCCGGGGGGGACCCTGGCCGGTGAGCAGTTCTTC,CASSPGGTLAGEQFF
TRBD2,TRBJ2-1,-,TRBV4-3,TGCGCCAGCAGCCGCGAAAGCGGGGGTCCCTACAATGAGCAGTTCTTC,CASSRESGGPYNEQFF
-,TRBJ2-7,few,TRBV5-1,TGCGCCAGCAGCTTGCAGGAATCCTACGAGCAGTACTTC,CASSLQESYEQYF
TRBD2,TRBJ2-7,-,TRBV7-9,TGTGCCAGCAGCGCCGGGCGGGAGAGTGTGGGGGAGCAGTACTTC,CASSAGRESVGEQYF
-,TRBJ2-2,-,TRBV7-8,TGTGCCAGCAGCGACACCAGGGGTCCGGCCGGGGAGCTGTTTTTT,CASSDTRGPAGELFF
-,TRBJ1-1,many,TRBV10-3,TGTGCCATCAGGGAGGGACTTAAGAACACTGAAGCTTTCTTT,CAIREGLKNTEAFF
TRBD2,TRBJ2-4,-,TRBV11-3,TGTGCCAGCAGCGCAACGGGACTAGCGGGAAACATTCAGTACTTC,CASSATGLAGNIQYF